Listed below are T cell receptor beta chains from one sample, sequenced in a study of Ad26.COV2.S vaccination and SARS-CoV-2 variants. Repertoires were generated with immunoSEQ multiplex PCR, while TCRdb's copy carries only in-frame clones and drops some. The sample has 380,000 or so clones, 88% seen once. This specimen was peripheral blood, taken in a trial of Ad26.COV2.S vaccine versus placebo. The receptors were gathered from a person between 18 and 65 years old who received the Ad26.COV2.S COVID-19 vaccine or a placebo. The CDR3 runs from the conserved cysteine through the conserved F or W. Fields, in order: V gene, clone size, D gene, J gene, CDR3 protein, CDR3 DNA. D genes are given only for firm matches. Not all rows give a size; the values are once, few, many and, for expanded clones, a class.

>TRBV6-2/TRBV6-3|-|-|TRBJ2-7
CASSTRDSVSYEQYF
TGTGCCAGCAGTACACGGGACTCAGTATCCTACGAGCAGTACTTC
>TRBV6-6|-|-|TRBJ2-2
CASSYSNSGELFF
TGTGCCAGCAGTTACTCGAACTCCGGGGAGCTGTTTTTT
>TRBV9|-|TRBD2|TRBJ2-5
CASSVATSGSETQYF
TGTGCCAGCAGCGTAGCGACTAGCGGGAGTGAGACCCAGTACTTC
>TRBV6-2/TRBV6-3|-|-|TRBJ1-1
CASSRSNTEAFF
TGTGCCAGCAGCCGGAGCAACACTGAAGCTTTCTTT
>TRBV29-1|-|TRBD1|TRBJ1-1
CSTWTGWNTEAFF
TGCAGCACGTGGACAGGGTGGAACACTGAAGCTTTCTTT
>TRBV9|-|TRBD1|TRBJ1-1
CASSGVGQGLTEAFF
TGTGCCAGCAGCGGAGTGGGACAGGGTCTCACTGAAGCTTTCTTT
>TRBV3-1/TRBV3-2|-|-|TRBJ1-2
CASSQGVQGLGYTF
TGTGCCAGCAGCCAAGGGGTTCAAGGTCTTGGCTACACCTTC
>TRBV3-1/TRBV3-2|-|TRBD1|TRBJ1-2
CASSLTGGAYYGYTF
TGTGCCAGCAGCCTGACAGGGGGCGCCTACTATGGCTACACCTTC
>TRBV27|few|-|TRBJ2-7
CASSLGRTLGTYEQYF
TGTGCCAGCAGTTTAGGAAGGACGCTGGGTACCTACGAGCAGTACTTC
>TRBV4-3|-|-|TRBJ1-6
CASSQGQENSPLHF
TGCGCCAGCAGCCAAGGACAGGAAAATTCACCCCTCCACTTT
>TRBV9|-|-|TRBJ1-1
CASSVGGVPAEAFF
TGTGCCAGCAGCGTAGGGGGAGTCCCCGCTGAAGCTTTCTTT
>TRBV7-8|-|TRBD1|TRBJ1-2
CASSLQGATDYGYTF
TGTGCCAGCAGCTTGCAGGGGGCGACGGACTATGGCTACACCTTC
>TRBV18|-|-|TRBJ2-7
CASSPQGTISYEQYF
TGTGCCAGCTCACCACAGGGCACTATATCCTACGAGCAGTACTTC
>TRBV6-5|-|-|TRBJ1-2
CASRYPNYGYTF
TGTGCCAGCAGATACCCTAACTATGGCTACACCTTC
>TRBV18|-|-|TRBJ1-5
CASSPRRSGGNQPQHF
TGTGCCAGCTCACCACGACGATCCGGTGGGAATCAGCCCCAGCATTTT
>TRBV10-2|-|TRBD2|TRBJ2-1
CASSPGTSMVYSYNEQFF
TGCGCCAGCAGCCCCGGGACTAGTATGGTTTACTCCTACAATGAGCAGTTCTTC
>TRBV7-9|-|-|TRBJ2-7
CASSLVPYEQYF
TGTGCCAGCAGCTTGGTCCCCTACGAGCAGTACTTC
>TRBV7-9|-|TRBD1|TRBJ1-4
CASSQTGGTTEKLFF
TGTGCCAGCAGCCAAACAGGGGGCACGACTGAAAAACTGTTTTTT
>TRBV11-3|-|-|TRBJ1-1
CASSLEPNTEAFF
TGTGCCAGCAGCTTAGAGCCAAACACTGAAGCTTTCTTT
>TRBV6-5|-|-|TRBJ2-3
CASDRHTTTDTQYF
TGTGCCAGCGACAGGCACACTACCACAGATACGCAGTATTTT
>TRBV7-9|-|TRBD2|TRBJ2-1
CASSGTGLAGAASYNEQFF
TGTGCCAGCAGCGGGACGGGACTAGCGGGGGCCGCCTCCTACAATGAGCAGTTCTTC
>TRBV2|-|TRBD1|TRBJ1-5
CASRTGLSNQPQHF
TGTGCCAGCCGGACAGGGCTTAGCAATCAGCCCCAGCATTTT
>TRBV11-3|-|-|TRBJ2-1
CASSARGQGQGNEQFF
TGTGCCAGCAGCGCCCGAGGGCAGGGTCAAGGCAATGAGCAGTTCTTC
>TRBV24-1|-|-|TRBJ2-3
CATSEGHRDTQYF
TGTGCCACCAGTGAGGGCCATAGGGATACGCAGTATTTT
>TRBV30|once|-|TRBJ1-1
CAWSYYRGETEAFF
TGTGCCTGGAGTTACTATCGGGGGGAAACTGAAGCTTTCTTT
>TRBV18|-|-|TRBJ2-7
CASSPLAFFEGTSYEQYF
TGTGCCAGCTCACCACTAGCATTCTTCGAAGGGACTTCCTACGAGCAGTACTTC
>TRBV7-2|-|TRBD1|TRBJ2-1
CASSRDRDSSYNEQFF
TGTGCCAGCAGCAGGGACAGGGACAGCTCCTACAATGAGCAGTTCTTC
>TRBV24-1|-|-|TRBJ1-2
CATSDSALNYGYTF
TGTGCCACCAGTGACTCCGCCCTTAACTATGGCTACACCTTC
>TRBV18|-|-|TRBJ1-1
CASSPLINRDRNTEAFF
TGTGCCAGCTCACCCTTAATAAATCGCGACAGAAACACTGAAGCTTTCTTT
>TRBV28|-|-|TRBJ2-6
CASRHQAGQFFSGANVLTF
TGTGCCAGCAGGCACCAAGCGGGACAGTTTTTCTCTGGGGCCAACGTCCTGACTTTC
>TRBV6-5|-|TRBD1|TRBJ1-5
CASSPGQGNQPQHF
TGTGCCAGCAGCCCCGGACAGGGCAATCAGCCCCAGCATTTT
>TRBV11-2|-|-|TRBJ1-1
CASSRSSAPTRTEAFF
TGTGCCAGCAGCCGATCATCGGCACCTACACGCACTGAAGCTTTCTTT
>TRBV6-5|-|-|TRBJ1-5
CASSYSFGEGTQPQHF
TGTGCCAGCAGTTACTCCTTTGGGGAAGGGACTCAGCCCCAGCATTTT
>TRBV7-9|-|TRBD2|TRBJ2-5
CASSRSGSGETQYF
TGTGCCAGCAGCCGAAGCGGGAGCGGCGAGACCCAGTACTTC
>TRBV6-2/TRBV6-3|few|-|TRBJ2-5
CASSSDEKETQYF
TGTGCCAGCAGCTCAGACGAGAAAGAGACCCAGTACTTC
>TRBV9|-|TRBD2|TRBJ2-2
CASSVTSGNTGELFF
TGTGCCAGCAGCGTGACTAGCGGTAACACCGGGGAGCTGTTTTTT
>TRBV6-5|-|-|TRBJ1-2
CASSLTRNYGYTF
TGTGCCAGCAGCCTGACTCGTAACTATGGCTACACCTTC
>TRBV27|-|-|TRBJ2-7
CASSLLFWTEPYEQYF
TGTGCCAGCAGTTTATTATTTTGGACAGAACCCTACGAGCAGTACTTC
>TRBV6-5|-|-|TRBJ1-4
CASDTYWGREKLFF
TGTGCCAGCGATACGTATTGGGGGCGTGAAAAACTGTTTTTT
>TRBV18|-|-|TRBJ2-3
CASSPGGTDTQYF
TGTGCCAGCTCCCCGGGTGGCACAGATACGCAGTATTTT
>TRBV10-3|once|TRBD1|TRBJ2-2
CAISRDRANTGELFF
TGTGCCATCAGCCGGGACAGGGCGAACACCGGGGAGCTGTTTTTT
>TRBV29-1|-|-|TRBJ1-3
CSVGQVAGNTIYF
TGCAGCGTAGGACAAGTAGCTGGAAACACCATATATTTT
>TRBV6-6|-|-|TRBJ2-5
CASSPGETQYF
TGTGCCAGCAGCCCAGGAGAGACCCAGTACTTC
>TRBV30|-|-|TRBJ1-2
CAWSVRQEGRYGYTF
TGTGCCTGGAGTGTAAGGCAGGAAGGAAGGTATGGCTACACCTTC
>TRBV4-2|many|TRBD2|TRBJ2-7
CASSQEASGSYEQYF
TGTGCCAGCAGCCAAGAGGCTAGCGGCTCCTACGAGCAGTACTTC
>TRBV4-3|-|-|TRBJ1-1
CASSQDFTGSTEAFF
TGCGCCAGCAGCCAAGATTTTACAGGGTCGACTGAAGCTTTCTTT
>TRBV9|-|-|TRBJ2-1
CASSEDVFGGQFF
TGTGCCAGCAGCGAAGATGTATTCGGCGGGCAGTTCTTC
>TRBV10-1|-|TRBD2|TRBJ2-2
CASSEKTSGRGKSGELFF
TGCGCCAGCAGTGAGAAGACTAGCGGGAGGGGCAAATCTGGGGAGCTGTTTTTT
>TRBV3-1/TRBV3-2|-|-|TRBJ1-2
CASSQGDWRRGYTF
TGTGCCAGCAGCCAAGGGGATTGGAGAAGGGGCTACACCTTC
>TRBV30|-|-|TRBJ2-2
CAWSEAGELFF
TGTGCCTGGAGTGAGGCCGGGGAGCTGTTTTTT
>TRBV11-2|-|-|TRBJ1-2
CASRFWENYGYTF
TGTGCCAGCAGGTTTTGGGAAAACTATGGCTACACCTTC
>TRBV19|-|-|TRBJ1-2
CASSTLRGGGYTF
TGTGCCAGTAGTACTCTGAGAGGCGGCGGCTACACCTTC
>TRBV4-1|once|-|TRBJ1-3
CASSQDLGNRLYGNTIYF
TGCGCCAGCAGCCAAGATCTGGGGAACCGGCTCTATGGAAACACCATATATTTT
>TRBV10-3|-|-|TRBJ2-2
CAISENTGELFF
TGTGCCATCAGTGAAAACACCGGGGAGCTGTTTTTT
>TRBV18|-|TRBD1|TRBJ2-2
CASSPVHRGTGELFF
TGTGCCAGCTCACCAGTTCACAGGGGCACCGGGGAGCTGTTTTTT
>TRBV6-5|-|TRBD1|TRBJ1-5
CASSYGQGRSQPQHF
TGTGCCAGCAGTTACGGACAGGGAAGGTCTCAGCCCCAGCATTTT
>TRBV29-1|-|-|TRBJ1-4
CSVESLDSKLIF
TGCAGCGTTGAGAGTCTGGACAGTAAACTTATTTTT